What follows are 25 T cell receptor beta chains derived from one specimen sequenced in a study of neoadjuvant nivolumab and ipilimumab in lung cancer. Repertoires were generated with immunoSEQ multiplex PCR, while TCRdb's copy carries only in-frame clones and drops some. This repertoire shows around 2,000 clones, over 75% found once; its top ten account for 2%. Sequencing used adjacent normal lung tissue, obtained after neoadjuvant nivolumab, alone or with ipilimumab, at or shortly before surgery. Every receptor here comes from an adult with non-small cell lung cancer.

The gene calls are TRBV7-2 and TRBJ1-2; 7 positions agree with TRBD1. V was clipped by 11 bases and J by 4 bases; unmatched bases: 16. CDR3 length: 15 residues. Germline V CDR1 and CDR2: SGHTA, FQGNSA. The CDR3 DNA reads TGTGCCTCGACAGGGACCACCCAATCCTCCTATGGCTACACCTTC. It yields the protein CASTGTTQSSYGYTF.

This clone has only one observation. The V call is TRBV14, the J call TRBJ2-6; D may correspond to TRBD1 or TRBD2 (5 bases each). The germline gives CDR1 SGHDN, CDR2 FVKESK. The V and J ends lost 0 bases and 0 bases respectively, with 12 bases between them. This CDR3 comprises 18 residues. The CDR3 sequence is CASSQDWGPSSGANVLTF. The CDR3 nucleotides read TGTGCCAGCAGCCAAGATTGGGGACCGAGCTCTGGGGCCAACGTCCTGACTTTC. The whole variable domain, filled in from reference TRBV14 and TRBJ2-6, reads EAGVTQFPSHSVIEKGQTVTLRCDPISGHDNLYWYRRVMGKEIKFLLHFVKESKQDESGMPNNRFLAERTGGTYSTLKVQPAELEDSGVYFCASSQDWGPSSGANVLTFGAGSRLTVL.

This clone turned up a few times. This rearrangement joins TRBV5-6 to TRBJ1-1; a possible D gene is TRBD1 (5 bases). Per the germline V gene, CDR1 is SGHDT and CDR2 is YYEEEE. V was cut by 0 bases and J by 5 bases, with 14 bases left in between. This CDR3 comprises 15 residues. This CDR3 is CASSLGRTIGTEAFF. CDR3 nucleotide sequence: TGTGCCAGCAGCTTGGGGCGGACAATCGGGACTGAAGCTTTCTTT. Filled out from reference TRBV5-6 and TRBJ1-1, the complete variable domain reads DAGVTQSPTHLIKTRGQQVTLRCSPKSGHDTVSWYQQALGQGPQFIFQYYEEEERQRGNFPDRFSGHQFPNYSSELNVNALLLGDSALYLCASSLGRTIGTEAFFGQGTRLTVV.

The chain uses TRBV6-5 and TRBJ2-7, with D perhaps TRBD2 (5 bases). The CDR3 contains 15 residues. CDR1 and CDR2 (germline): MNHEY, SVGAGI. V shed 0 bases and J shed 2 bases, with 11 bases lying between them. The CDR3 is CASSYSNLGAYEQYF. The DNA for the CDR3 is TGTGCCAGCAGTTACTCGAACCTCGGGGCCTACGAGCAGTACTTC.

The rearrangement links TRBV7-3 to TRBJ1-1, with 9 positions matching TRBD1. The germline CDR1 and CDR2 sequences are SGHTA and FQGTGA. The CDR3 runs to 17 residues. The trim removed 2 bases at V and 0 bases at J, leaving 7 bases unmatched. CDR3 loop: CASSLLGQGRMNTEAFF. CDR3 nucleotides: TGTGCCAGCAGCTTATTAGGACAGGGGAGGATGAACACTGAAGCTTTCTTT.

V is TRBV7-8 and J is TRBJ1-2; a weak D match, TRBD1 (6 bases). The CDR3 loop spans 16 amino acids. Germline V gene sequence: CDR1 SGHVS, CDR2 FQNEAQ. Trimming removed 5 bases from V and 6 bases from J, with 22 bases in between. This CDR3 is CASSDLTGTREDGYTF. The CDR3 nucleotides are TGTGCCAGCAGCGACCTAACCGGGACAAGAGAGGATGGCTACACCTTC. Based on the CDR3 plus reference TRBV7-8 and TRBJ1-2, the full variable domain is GAGVSQSPRYKVAKRGQDVALRCDPISGHVSLFWYQQALGQGPEFLTYFQNEAQLDKSGLPSDRFFAERPEGSVSTLKIQRTQQEDSAVYLCASSDLTGTREDGYTFGSGTRLTVV.

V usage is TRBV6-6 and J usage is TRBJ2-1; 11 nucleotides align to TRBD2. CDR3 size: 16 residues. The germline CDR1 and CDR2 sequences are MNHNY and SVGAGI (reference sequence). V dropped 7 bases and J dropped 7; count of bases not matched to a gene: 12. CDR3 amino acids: CASIYSPASGGNEQFF. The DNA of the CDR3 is TGTGCCAGCATCTACTCCCCGGCTAGCGGGGGGAATGAGCAGTTCTTC.

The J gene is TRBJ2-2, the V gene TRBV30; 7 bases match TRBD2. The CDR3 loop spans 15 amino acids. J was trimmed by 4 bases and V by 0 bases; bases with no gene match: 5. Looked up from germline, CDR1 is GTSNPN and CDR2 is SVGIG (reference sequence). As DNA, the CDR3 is TGTGCCTGGAGTGTACTAGGCGGGAGCACCGGGGAGCTGTTTTTT. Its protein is CAWSVLGGSTGELFF.

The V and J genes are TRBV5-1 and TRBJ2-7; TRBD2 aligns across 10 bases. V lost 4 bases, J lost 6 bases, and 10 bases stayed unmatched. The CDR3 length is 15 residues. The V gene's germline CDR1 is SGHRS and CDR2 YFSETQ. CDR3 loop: CASSEFSGRVSEQYF. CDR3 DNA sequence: TGCGCCAGCAGCGAGTTCAGCGGGAGGGTGTCCGAGCAGTACTTC.

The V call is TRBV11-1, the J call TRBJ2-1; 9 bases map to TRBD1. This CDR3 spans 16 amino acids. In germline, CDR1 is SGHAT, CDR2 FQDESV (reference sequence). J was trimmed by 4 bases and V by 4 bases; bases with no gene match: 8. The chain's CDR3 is CASSSGTGSSYNEQFF. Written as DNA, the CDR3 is TGTGCCAGCAGCTCCGGGACAGGGAGTAGTTACAATGAGCAGTTCTTC.

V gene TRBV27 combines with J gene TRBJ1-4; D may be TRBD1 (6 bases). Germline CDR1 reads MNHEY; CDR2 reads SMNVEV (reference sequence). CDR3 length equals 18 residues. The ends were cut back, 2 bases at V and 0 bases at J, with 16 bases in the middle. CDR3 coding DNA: TGTGCCAGCAGTTTAACAGGACAGAAGGCCGCAACTAATGAAAAACTGTTTTTT. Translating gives CASSLTGQKAATNEKLFF. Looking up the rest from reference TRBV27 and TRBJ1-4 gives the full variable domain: EAQVTQNPRYLITVTGKKLTVTCSQNMNHEYMSWYRQDPGLGLRQIYYSMNVEVTDKGDVPEGYKVSRKEKRNFPLILESPSPNQTSLYFCASSLTGQKAATNEKLFFGSGTQLSVL.

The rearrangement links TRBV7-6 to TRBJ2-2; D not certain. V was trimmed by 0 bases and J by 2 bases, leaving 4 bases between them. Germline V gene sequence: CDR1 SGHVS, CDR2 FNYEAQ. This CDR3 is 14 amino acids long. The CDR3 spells CASSLAANTGELFF. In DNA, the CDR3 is TGTGCCAGCAGCTTAGCCGCTAACACCGGGGAGCTGTTTTTT. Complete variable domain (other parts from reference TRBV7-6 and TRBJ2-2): GAGVSQSPRYKVTKRGQDVALRCDPISGHVSLYWYRQALGQGPEFLTYFNYEAQQDKSGLPNDRFSAERPEGSISTLTIQRTEQRDSAMYRCASSLAANTGELFFGEGSRLTVL.

CDR3 in DNA: TGTGCCAGCAGCCAAGTGGGGATGGGGACGGGACAGCACAACTACGAGCAGTACTTC. As protein: CASSQVGMGTGQHNYEQYF. This chain connects TRBV14 to TRBJ2-5; 7 nucleotides align to TRBD1. The DNA end favors TRBJ2-7, so the J call may be wrong. Germline V gene data show CDR1 as SGHDN and CDR2 as FVKESK. This CDR3 region has 19 residues.

Written as DNA, the CDR3 is TGTGCCAGCAGTGGAAGGGATACTAATGAAAAACTGTTTTTT. This codes for CASSGRDTNEKLFF. The chain combines TRBV6-1 with TRBJ1-4, with D uncertain. V was trimmed by 4 bases and J by 2 bases, leaving 8 bases between them. CDR3 size: 14 residues. The germline V gene has CDR1 MNHNS and CDR2 SASEGT.

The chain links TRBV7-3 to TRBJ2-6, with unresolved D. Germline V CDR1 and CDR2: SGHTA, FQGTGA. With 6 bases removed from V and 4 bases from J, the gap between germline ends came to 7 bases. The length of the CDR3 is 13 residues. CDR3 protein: CASRQSGANVLTF. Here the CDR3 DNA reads TGTGCCAGCAGGCAATCAGGGGCCAACGTCCTGACTTTC.

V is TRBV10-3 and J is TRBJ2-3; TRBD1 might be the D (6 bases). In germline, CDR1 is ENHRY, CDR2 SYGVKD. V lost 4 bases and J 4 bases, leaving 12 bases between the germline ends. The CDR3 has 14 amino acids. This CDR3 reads CAISGDNAPDTQYF. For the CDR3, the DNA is TGTGCCATCAGTGGGGACAATGCCCCAGATACGCAGTATTTT.

The CDR3 spells CASSLAEGQGIYEQYF. In DNA form, the CDR3 reads TGCGCCAGCAGCTTGGCGGAGGGACAGGGCATCTACGAGCAGTACTTC. The genes are TRBV5-1 and TRBJ2-7; 9 bases line up with TRBD1. The CDR3 loop spans 16 amino acids. Trimming took 0 bases from V and 3 from J; bases not matched to a gene: 7. Germline V gene sequence: CDR1 SGHRS, CDR2 YFSETQ.

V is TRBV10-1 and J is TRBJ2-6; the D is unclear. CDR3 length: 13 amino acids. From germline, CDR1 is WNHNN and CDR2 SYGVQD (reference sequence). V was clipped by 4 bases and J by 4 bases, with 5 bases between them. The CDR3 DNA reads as TGCGCCAGCAGTGCAGCCGGGGCCAACGTCCTGACTTTC. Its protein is CASSAAGANVLTF.

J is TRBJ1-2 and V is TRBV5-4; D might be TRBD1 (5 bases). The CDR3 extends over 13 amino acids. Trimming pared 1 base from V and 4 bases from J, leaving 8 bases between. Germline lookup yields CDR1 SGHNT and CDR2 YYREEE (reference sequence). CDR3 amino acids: CASSLRQLYGYTF. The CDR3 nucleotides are TGTGCCAGCAGCTTGAGACAGCTCTATGGCTACACCTTC. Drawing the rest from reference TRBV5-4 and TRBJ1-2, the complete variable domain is ETGVTQSPTHLIKTRGQQVTLRCSSQSGHNTVSWYQQALGQGPQFIFQYYREEENGRGNFPPRFSGLQFPNYSSELNVNALELDDSALYLCASSLRQLYGYTFGSGTRLTVV.

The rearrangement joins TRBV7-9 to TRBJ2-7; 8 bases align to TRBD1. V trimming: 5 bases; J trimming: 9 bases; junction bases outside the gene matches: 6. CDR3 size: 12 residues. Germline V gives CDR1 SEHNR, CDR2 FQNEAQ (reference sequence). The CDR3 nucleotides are TGTGCCAGCAGCGGGGGACAGGACGGGCAGTACTTC. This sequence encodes CASSGGQDGQYF.

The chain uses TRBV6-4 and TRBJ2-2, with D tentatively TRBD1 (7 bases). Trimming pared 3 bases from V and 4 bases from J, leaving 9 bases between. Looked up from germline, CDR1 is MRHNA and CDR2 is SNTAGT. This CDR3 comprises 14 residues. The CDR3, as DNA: TGTGCCAGCAGTGAGCGGGACAGCACCGGGGAGCTGTTTTTT. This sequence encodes CASSERDSTGELFF.

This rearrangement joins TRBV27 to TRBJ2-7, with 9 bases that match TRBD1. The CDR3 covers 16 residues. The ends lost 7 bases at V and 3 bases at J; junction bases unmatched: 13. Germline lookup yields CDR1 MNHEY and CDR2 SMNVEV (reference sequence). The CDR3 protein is CASTAYRGRLDYEQYF. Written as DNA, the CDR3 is TGTGCCAGCACGGCGTACAGGGGGCGCTTGGACTACGAGCAGTACTTC.

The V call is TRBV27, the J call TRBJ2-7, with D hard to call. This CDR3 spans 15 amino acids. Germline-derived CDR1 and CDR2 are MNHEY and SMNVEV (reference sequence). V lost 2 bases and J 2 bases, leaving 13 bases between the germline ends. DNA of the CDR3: TGTGCCAGCAGTTTAGGAGCCCCCAGAGCCTACGAGCAGTACTTC. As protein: CASSLGAPRAYEQYF.

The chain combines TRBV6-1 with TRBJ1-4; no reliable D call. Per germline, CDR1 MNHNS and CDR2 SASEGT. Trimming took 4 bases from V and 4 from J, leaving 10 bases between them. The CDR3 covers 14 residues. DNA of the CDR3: TGTGCCAGCAGTGGGAGGACCTATAATGAAAAACTGTTTTTT. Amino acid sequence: CASSGRTYNEKLFF.

The CDR3 sequence is CAWSRGVTEAFF. The CDR3 DNA sequence: TGTGCCTGGTCTAGGGGGGTCACTGAAGCTTTCTTT. The chain combines TRBV30 with TRBJ1-1, with a weak D call TRBD1 (6 bases). V lost 5 bases, J lost 4 bases, and 11 bases lay in between. This CDR3 contains 12 residues. Germline CDR1 reads GTSNPN; CDR2 reads SVGIG (reference sequence).